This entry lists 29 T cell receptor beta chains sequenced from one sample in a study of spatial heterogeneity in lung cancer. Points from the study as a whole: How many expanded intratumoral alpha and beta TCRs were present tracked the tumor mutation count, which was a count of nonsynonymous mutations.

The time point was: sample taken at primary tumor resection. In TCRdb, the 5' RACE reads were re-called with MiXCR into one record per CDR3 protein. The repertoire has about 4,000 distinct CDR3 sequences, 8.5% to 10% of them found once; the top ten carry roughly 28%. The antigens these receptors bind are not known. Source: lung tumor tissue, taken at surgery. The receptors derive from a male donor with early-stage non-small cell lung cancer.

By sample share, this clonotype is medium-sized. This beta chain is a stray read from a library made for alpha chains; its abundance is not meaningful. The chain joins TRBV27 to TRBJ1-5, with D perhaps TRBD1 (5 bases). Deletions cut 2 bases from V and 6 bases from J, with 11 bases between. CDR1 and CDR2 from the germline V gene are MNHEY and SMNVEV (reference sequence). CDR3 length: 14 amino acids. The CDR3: CASSLKEGTQPQHF. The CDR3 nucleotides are TGTGCCAGCAGTTTAAAGGAGGGGACTCAGCCCCAGCATTTT.

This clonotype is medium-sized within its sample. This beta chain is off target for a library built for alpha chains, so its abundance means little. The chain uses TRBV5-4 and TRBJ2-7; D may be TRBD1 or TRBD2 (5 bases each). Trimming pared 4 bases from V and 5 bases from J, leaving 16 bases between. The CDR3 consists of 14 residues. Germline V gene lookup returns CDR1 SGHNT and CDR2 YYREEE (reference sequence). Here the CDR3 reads CASSRDGIRNEQYF. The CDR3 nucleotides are TGTGCCAGCAGCCGGGACGGGATACGGAACGAGCAGTACTTC.

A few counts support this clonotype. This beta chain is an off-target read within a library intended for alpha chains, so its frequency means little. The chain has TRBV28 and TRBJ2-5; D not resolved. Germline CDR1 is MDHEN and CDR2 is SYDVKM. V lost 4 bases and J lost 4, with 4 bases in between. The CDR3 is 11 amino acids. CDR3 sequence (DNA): TGTGCCAGCAGTTCTAGAGAGACCCAGTACTTC. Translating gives CASSSRETQYF. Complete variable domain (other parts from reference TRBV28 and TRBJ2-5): DVKVTQSSRYLVKRTGEKVFLECVQDMDHENMFWYRQDPGLGLRLIYFSYDVKMKEKGDIPEGYSVSREKKERFSLILESASTNQTSMYLCASSSRETQYFGPGTRLLVL.

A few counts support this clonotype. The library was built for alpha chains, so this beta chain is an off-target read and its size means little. The CDR3 loop reads CASAAGGYEQYF. CDR3 nucleotides: TGTGCCAGCGCAGCAGGGGGCTACGAGCAGTACTTC. The V gene is TRBV2, the J gene TRBJ2-7, with TRBD1 matching over 7 bases. Germline CDR1 and CDR2: SNHLY and FYNNEI. Trimming removed 8 bases from V and 3 bases from J; junction bases left unmatched: 4. The CDR3 has 12 amino acids.

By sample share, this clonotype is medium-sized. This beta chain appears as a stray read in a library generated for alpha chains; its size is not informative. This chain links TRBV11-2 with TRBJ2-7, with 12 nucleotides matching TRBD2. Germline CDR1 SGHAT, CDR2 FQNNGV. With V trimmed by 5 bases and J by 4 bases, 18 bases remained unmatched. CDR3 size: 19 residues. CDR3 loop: CASSRRLAGGSGPSYEQYF. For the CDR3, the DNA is TGTGCCAGCAGCCGACGTCTAGCGGGGGGGTCCGGCCCCTCTTACGAGCAGTACTTC.

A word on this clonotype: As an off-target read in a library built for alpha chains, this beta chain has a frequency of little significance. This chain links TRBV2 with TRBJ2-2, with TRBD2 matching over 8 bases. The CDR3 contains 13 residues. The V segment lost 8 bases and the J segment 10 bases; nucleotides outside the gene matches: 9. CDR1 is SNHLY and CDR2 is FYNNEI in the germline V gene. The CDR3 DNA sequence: TGTGCCAGCTCCCAAGCGGGGGTAGTGGAGCTGTTTTTT. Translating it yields CASSQAGVVELFF.

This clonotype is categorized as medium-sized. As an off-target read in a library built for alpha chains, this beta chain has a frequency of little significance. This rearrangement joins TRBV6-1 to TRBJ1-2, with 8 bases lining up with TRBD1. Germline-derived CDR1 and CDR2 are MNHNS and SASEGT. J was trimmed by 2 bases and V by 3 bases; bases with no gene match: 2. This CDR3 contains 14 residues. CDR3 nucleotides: TGTGCCAGCAGTGATGGACAGGGCAACTATGGCTACACCTTC. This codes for CASSDGQGNYGYTF.

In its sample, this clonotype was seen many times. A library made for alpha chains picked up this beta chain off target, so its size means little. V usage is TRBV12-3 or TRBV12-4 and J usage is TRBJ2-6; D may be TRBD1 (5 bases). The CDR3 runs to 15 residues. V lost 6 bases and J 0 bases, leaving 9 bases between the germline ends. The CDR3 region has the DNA TGTGCCAGCAGGCCCAGGGTCTCTGGGGCCAACGTCCTGACTTTC. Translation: CASRPRVSGANVLTF.

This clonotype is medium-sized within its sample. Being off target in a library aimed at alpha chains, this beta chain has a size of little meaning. Here the CDR3 DNA reads TGCAGCGTCGCCACTAGCGGGGTCACAGATACGCAGTATTTT. Translated: CSVATSGVTDTQYF. The chain links TRBV29-1 to TRBJ2-3; 10 bases are a match to TRBD2. The CDR3 runs 14 residues. From germline, CDR1 is SQVTM and CDR2 ANQGSEA. Trimming cost V 6 bases and J 2 bases; bases outside gene matches: 5.

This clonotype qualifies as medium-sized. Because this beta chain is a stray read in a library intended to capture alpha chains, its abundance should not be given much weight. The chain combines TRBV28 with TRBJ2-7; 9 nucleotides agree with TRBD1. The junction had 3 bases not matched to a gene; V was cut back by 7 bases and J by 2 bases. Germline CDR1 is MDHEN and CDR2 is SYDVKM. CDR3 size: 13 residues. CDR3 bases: TGTGCCAGCAAACAGGGGGCTACCTACGAGCAGTACTTC. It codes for CASKQGATYEQYF.

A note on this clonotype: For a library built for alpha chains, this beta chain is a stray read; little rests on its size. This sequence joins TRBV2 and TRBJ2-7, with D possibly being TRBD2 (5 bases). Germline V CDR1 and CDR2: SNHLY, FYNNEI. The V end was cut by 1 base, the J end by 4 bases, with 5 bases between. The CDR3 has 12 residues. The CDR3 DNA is TGTGCCAGCAGTGAAGGGGAGTACGAGCAGTACTTC. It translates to CASSEGEYEQYF. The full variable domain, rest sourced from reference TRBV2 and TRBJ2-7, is EPEVTQTPSHQVTQMGQEVILRCVPISNHLYFYWYRQILGQKVEFLVSFYNNEISEKSEIFDDQFSVERPDGSNFTLKIRSTKLEDSAMYFCASSEGEYEQYFGPGTRLTVT.

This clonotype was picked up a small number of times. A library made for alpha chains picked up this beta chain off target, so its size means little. In DNA, the CDR3 is TGCGCCAGCAGCCCGTCGACAGGGAGGAATAATTCACCCCTCCACTTT. Protein product: CASSPSTGRNNSPLHF. This sequence joins TRBV5-1 and TRBJ1-6; 7 nucleotides align to TRBD1. The CDR3 has 16 residues. Per the germline V gene, CDR1 is SGHRS and CDR2 is YFSETQ. Unmatched junction bases numbered 9, after V lost 4 bases and J lost 5 bases.

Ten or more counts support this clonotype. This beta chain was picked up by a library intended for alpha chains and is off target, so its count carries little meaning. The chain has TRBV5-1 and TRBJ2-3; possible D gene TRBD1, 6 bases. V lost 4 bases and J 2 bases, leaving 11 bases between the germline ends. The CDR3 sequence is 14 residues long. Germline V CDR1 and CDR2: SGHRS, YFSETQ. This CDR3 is CASSTGQPTDTQYF. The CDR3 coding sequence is TGCGCCAGCAGCACCGGACAGCCCACAGATACGCAGTATTTT.

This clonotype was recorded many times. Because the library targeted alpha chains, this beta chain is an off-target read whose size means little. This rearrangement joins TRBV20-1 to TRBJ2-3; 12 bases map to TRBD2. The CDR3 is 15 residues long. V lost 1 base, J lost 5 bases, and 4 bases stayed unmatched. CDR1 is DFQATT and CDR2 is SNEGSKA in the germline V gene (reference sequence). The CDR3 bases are TGCAGTGCTAGAGGGACTAGCGGGAAAAGAGATACGCAGTATTTT. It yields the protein CSARGTSGKRDTQYF.

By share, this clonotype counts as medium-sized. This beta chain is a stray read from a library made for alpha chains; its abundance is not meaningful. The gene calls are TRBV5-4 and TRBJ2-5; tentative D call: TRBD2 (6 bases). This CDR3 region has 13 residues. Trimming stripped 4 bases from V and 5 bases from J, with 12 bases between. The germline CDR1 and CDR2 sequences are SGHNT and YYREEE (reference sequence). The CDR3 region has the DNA TGTGCCAGCAGCCGGGACTTGTGGGAGACCCAGTACTTC. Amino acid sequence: CASSRDLWETQYF.

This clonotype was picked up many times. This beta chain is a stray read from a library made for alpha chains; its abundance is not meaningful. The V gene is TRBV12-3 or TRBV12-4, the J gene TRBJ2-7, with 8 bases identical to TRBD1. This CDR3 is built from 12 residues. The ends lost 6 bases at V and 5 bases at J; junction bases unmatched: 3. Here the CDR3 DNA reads TGTGCCAGCAGCCAGGGGGCCGACGAGCAGTACTTC. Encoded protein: CASSQGADEQYF.

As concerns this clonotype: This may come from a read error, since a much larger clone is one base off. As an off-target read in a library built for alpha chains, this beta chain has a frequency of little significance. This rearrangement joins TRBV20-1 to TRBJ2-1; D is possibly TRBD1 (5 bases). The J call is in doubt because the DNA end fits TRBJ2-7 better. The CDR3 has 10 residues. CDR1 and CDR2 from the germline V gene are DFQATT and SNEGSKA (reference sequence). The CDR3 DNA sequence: TGCAGTGCTAGCAGGGATGAGCAGTACTTC. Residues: CSASRDEQYF.

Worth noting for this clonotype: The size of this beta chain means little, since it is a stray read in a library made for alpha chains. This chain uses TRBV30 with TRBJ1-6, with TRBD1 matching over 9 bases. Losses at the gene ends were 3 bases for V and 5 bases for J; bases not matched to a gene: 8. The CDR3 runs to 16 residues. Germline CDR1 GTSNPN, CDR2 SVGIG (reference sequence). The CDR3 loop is CAWRTQGASNNSPLHF. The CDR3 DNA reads TGTGCCTGGAGGACACAGGGGGCGAGCAATAATTCACCCCTCCACTTT. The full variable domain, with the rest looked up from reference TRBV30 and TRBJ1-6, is SQTIHQWPATLVQPVGSPLSLECTVEGTSNPNLYWYRQAAGRGLQLLFYSVGIGQISSEVPQNLSASRPQDRQFILSSKKLLLSDSGFYLCAWRTQGASNNSPLHFGNGTRLTVT.

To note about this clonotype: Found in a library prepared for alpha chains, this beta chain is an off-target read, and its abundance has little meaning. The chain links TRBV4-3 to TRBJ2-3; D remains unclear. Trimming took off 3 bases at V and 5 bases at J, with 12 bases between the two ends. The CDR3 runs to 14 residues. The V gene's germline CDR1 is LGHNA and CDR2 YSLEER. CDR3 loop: CASSQSSLRDTQYF. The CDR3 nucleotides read TGCGCCAGCAGCCAGTCATCCCTAAGAGATACGCAGTATTTT.

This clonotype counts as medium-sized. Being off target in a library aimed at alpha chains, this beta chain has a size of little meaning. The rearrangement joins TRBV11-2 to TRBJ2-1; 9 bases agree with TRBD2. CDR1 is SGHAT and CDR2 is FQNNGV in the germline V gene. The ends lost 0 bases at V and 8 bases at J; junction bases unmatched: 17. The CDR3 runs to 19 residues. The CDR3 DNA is TGTGCCAGCAGCTTAGATCGGGGTAGCGGGAGATTGAGGAGAGATGAGCAGTTCTTC. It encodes CASSLDRGSGRLRRDEQFF.

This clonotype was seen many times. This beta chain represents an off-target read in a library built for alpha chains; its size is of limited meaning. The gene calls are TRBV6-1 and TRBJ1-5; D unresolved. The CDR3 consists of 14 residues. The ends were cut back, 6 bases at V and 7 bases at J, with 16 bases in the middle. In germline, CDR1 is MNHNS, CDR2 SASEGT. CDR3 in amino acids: CASRGRGGSQPQHF. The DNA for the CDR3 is TGTGCCAGCAGGGGCCGGGGAGGGAGCCAGCCCCAGCATTTT.

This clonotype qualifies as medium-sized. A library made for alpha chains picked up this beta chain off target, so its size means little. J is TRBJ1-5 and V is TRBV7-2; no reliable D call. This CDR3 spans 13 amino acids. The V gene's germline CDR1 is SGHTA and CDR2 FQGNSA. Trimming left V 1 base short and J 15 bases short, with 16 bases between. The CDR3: CASSLGRGTVGHF. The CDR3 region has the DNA TGTGCCAGCAGCTTAGGGCGTGGTACGGTAGGGCATTTT.

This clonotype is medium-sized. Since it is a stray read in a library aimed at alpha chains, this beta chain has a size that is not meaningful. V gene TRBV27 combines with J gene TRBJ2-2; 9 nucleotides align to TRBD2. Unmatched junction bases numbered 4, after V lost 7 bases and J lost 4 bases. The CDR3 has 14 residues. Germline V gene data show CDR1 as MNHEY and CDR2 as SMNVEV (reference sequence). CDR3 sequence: CASTMREGTGELFF. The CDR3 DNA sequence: TGTGCCAGCACCATGCGGGAGGGCACCGGGGAGCTGTTTTTT.

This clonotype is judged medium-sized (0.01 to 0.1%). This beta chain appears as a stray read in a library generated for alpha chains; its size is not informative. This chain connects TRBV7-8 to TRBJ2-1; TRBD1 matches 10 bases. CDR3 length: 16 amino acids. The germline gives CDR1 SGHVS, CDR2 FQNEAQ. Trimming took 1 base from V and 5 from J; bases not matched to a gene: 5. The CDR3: CASSLVGGQGNNEQFF. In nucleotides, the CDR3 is TGTGCCAGCAGCTTAGTAGGGGGACAGGGGAACAATGAGCAGTTCTTC. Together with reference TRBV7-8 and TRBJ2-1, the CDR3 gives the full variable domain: GAGVSQSPRYKVAKRGQDVALRCDPISGHVSLFWYQQALGQGPEFLTYFQNEAQLDKSGLPSDRFFAERPEGSVSTLKIQRTQQEDSAVYLCASSLVGGQGNNEQFFGPGTRLTVL.

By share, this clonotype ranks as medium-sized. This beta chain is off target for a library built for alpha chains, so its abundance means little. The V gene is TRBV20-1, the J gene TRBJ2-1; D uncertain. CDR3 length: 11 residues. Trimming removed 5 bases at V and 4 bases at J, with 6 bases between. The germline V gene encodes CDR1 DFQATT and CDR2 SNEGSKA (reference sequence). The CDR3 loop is CSADKYNEQFF. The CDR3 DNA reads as TGCAGTGCTGACAAGTACAATGAGCAGTTCTTC.

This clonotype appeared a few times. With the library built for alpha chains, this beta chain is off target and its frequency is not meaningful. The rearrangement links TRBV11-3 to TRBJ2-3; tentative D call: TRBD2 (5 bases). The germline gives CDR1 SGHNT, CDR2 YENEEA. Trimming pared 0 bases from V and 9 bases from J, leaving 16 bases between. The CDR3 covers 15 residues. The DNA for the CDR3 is TGTGCCAGCAGCTTAGATGGAACTAGAGCTGGCACGCAGTATTTT. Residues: CASSLDGTRAGTQYF.

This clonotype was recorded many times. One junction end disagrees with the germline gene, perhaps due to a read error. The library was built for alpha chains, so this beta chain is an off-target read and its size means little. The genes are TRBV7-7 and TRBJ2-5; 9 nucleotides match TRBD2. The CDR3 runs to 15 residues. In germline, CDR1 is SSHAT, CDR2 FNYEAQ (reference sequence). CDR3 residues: CASSRSGGQQETQYF. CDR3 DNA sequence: TGTGCTAGCAGCCGAAGCGGGGGGCAGCAAGAGACCCAGTACTTC.

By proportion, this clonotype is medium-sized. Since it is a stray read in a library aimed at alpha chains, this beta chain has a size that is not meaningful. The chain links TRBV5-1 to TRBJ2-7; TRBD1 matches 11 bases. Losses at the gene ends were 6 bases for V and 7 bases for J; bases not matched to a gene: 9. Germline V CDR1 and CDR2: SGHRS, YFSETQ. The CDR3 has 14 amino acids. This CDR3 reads CASTSGTGGREQYF. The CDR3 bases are TGCGCCAGCACATCTGGGACAGGGGGAAGGGAGCAGTACTTC. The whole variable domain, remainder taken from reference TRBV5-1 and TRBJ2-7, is KAGVTQTPRYLIKTRGQQVTLSCSPISGHRSVSWYQQTPGQGLQFLFEYFSETQRNKGNFPGRFSGRQFSNSRSEMNVSTLELGDSALYLCASTSGTGGREQYFGPGTRLTVT.

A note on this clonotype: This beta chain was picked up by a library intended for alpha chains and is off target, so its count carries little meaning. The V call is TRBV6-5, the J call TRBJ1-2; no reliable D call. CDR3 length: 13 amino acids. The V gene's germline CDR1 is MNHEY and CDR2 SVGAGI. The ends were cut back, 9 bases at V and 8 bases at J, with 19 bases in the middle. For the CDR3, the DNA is TGTGCCAGTAGTACTGACGGGGTAAAAGGCTACACCTTC. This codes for CASSTDGVKGYTF.